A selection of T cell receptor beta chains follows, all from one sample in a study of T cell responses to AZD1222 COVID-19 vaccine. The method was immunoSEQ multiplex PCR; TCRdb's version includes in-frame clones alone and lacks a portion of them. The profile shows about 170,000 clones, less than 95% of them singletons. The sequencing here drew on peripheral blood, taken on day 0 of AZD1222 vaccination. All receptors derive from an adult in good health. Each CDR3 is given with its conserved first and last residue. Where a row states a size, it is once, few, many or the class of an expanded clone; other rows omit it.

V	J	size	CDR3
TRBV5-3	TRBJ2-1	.	CARSLRGGPYNEQFF
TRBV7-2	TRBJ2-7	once	CASSLGGTSGGRYEQYF
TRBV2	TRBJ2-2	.	CASRGSSNTGELFF
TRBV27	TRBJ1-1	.	CASSLQGSTEAFF
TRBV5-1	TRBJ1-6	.	CASSPGGSNNSPLHF
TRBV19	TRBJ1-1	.	CASSLGQRMNTEAFF
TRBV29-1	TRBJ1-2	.	CSVGTRGANYGYTF
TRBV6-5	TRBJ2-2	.	CASSTWGLTGELFF
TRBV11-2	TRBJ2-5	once	CASSFTSVRETQYF
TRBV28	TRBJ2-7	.	CASSPGGGPSSYEQYF
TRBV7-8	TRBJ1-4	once	CASSLGTVLATNEKLFF
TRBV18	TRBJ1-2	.	CASSQDTHNYGYTF
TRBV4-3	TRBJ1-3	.	CASSQVQGQGVGNTIYF
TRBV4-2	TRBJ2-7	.	CASSQGSYEQYF
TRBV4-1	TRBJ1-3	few	CASSLLVQGSGNTIYF
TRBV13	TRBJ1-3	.	CASSLGGLHGNTIYF
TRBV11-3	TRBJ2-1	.	CASSHREGRSYNEQFF
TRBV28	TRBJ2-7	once	CASSARSVSHEQYF
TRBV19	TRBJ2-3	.	CASSTSGDTQYF
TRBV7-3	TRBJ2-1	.	CASSPGGGEQFF
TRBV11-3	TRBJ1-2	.	CASSLSSGGVLHYGYTF
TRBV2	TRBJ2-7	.	CASRPTGTGNSAEQYF
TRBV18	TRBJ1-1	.	CASSPRGDTEAFF
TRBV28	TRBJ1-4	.	CASSHRQGVEKLFF
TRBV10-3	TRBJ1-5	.	CAISEGLQVNPNQPQHF
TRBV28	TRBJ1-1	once	CASSSLVRGEAFF
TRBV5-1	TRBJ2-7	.	CASSYYPGQAYEQYF
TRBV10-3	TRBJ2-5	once	CAISEQDQETQYF
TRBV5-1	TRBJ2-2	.	CASSFDRGVTGELFF
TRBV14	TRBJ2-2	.	CASSLVHTGELFF
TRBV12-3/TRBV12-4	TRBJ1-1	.	CASSSQPNTEAFF
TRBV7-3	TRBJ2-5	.	CASSAGGAIETQYF
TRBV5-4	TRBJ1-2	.	CASSLDEGPGGYTF
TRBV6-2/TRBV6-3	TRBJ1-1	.	CASSYSQVSGTEAFF
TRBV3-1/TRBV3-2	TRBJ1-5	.	CASSQDLSAGPQHF
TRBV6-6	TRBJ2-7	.	CASSYTGQGFEQYF
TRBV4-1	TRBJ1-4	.	CASSQEQGALEKLFF
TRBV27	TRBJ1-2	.	CASSIDNGQLYGYTF
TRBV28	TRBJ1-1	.	CASSLSWILDTEAFF
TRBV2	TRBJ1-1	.	CASSEMGTENTEAFF
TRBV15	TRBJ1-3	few	CATSRDLDFSGNTIYF
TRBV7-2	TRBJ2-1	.	CASSLTSGYNEQFF
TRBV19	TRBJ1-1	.	CASSPRDRGRIEAFF
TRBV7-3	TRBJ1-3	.	CASSSPDREGNTIYF
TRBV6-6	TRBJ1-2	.	CASSSQGDYGYTF
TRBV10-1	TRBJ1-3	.	CASSESRGALLGNTIYF
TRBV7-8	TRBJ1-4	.	CAASPGFATNEKLFF
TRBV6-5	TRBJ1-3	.	CASHEGVGNTIYF
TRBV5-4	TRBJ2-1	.	CASSATRDSLYNEQFF
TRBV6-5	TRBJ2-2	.	CASRRQGRGGELFF